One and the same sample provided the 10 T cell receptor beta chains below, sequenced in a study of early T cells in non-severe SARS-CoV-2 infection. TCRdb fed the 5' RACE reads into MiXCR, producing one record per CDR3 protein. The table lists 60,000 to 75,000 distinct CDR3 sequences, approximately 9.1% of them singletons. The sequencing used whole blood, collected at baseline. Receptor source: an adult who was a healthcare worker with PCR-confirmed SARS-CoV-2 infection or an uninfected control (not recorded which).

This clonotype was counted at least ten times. CDR3 sequence reads: CASSLARGRNEQYF. The CDR3, as DNA: TGTGCCAGCAGTCTCGCTCGGGGGAGAAACGAGCAGTACTTC. The gene calls are TRBV27 and TRBJ2-7, with D perhaps TRBD2 (6 bases). The CDR3 runs to 14 residues. V lost 5 bases and J lost 5, with 16 bases in between. Germline loops: CDR1 MNHEY, CDR2 SMNVEV (reference sequence).

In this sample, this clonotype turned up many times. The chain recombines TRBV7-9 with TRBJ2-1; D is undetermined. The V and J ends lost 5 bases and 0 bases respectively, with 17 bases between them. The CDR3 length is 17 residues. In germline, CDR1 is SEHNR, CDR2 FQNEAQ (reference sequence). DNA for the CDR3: TGTGCCAGCAGCCCCTGGGGTACAGATCTCTCCTACAATGAGCAGTTCTTC. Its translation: CASSPWGTDLSYNEQFF.

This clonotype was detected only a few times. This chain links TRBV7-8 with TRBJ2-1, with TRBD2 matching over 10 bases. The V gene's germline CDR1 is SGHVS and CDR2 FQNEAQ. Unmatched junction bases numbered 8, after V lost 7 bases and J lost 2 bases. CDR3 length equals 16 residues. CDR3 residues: CASTGRGLAPYNEQFF. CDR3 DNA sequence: TGTGCCAGCACCGGACGGGGACTAGCGCCCTACAATGAGCAGTTCTTC.

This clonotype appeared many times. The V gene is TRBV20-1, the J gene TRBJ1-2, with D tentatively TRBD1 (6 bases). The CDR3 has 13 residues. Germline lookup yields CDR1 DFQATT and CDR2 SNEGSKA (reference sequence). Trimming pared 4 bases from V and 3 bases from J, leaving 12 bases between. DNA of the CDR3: TGCAGTGCTAAAGCAGGGGACGACTATGGCTACACCTTC. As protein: CSAKAGDDYGYTF.

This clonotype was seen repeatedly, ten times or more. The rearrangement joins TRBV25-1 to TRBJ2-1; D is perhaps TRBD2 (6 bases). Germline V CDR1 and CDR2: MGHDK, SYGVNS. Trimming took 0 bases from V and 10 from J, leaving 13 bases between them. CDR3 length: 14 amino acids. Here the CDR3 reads CASSEYGDGLEQFF. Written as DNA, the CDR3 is TGTGCCAGCAGTGAATACGGTGATGGACTAGAGCAGTTCTTC.

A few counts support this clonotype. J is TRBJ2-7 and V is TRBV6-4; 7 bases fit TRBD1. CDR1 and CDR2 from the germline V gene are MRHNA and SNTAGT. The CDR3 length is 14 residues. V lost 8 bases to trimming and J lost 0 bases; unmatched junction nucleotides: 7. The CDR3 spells CASPPDRSSYEQYF. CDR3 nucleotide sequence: TGTGCCAGCCCCCCGGACAGGAGCTCCTACGAGCAGTACTTC.

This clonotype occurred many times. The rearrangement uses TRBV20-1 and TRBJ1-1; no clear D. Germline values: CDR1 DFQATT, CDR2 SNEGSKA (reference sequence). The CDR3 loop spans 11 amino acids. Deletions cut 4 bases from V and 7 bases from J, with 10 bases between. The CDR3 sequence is CSANGRIEAFF. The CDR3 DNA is TGCAGTGCTAATGGACGCATTGAAGCTTTCTTT.

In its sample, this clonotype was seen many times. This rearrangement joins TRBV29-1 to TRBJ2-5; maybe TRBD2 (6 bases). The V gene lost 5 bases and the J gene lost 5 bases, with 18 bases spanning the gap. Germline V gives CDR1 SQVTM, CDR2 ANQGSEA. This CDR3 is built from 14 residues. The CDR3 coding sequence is TGCAGCGTTTTTCGGAATCAGGGAGGCGAGACCCAGTACTTC. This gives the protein CSVFRNQGGETQYF.

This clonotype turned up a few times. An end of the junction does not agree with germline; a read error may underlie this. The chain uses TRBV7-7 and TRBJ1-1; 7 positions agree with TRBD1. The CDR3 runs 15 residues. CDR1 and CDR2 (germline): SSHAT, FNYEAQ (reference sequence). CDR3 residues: CASSFRDRENTEAFF. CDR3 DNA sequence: TGTGCTAGCAGCTTCCGCGACAGGGAGAACACTGAAGCTTTCTTT.

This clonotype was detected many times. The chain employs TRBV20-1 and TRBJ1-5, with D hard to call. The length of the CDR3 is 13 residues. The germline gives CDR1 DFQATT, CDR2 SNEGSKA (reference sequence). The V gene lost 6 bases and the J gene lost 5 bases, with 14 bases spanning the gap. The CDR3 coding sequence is TGCAGTGCCGACGCGGGGAGGGATCAGCCCCAGCATTTT. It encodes CSADAGRDQPQHF.